This T cell receptor beta chain derives from a study of T cells in narcolepsy. Overall study context: Donors had narcolepsy type 1 or type 2, or were healthy controls.

This clone turned up a few times. Its antigen remains unknown. CDR3 length: 12 residues. Germline loops: CDR1 SNHLY, CDR2 FYNNEI. Trimming left V 2 bases short and J 5 bases short, with 6 bases between. Broader study findings: Comparing one patient's CSF and blood CD4+ clonotypes highlighted HCRT- and TRIB2-specific autoreactive clonotypes. Autoreactive clone sequences were missing from some blood memory CD4+ repertoires. Autoreactive clonotypes reportedly recurred in blood of same and different patients, not controls.

Sequencing was performed with immunoSEQ multiplex PCR; in TCRdb, only in-frame clones are kept and a portion is missing. The sample carries around 19,000 clones, roughly four fifths recorded once. Sequencing was performed on memory (CD45RA-) CD4+ T cells from blood. V and J are TRBV2 and TRBJ2-5; D remains ambiguous. The receptor's source is a human donor in good health. DNA of the CDR3: TGTGCCAGCAGTGAAAGTCTGGAGACCCAGTACTTC. It translates to CASSESLETQYF.